This TCR beta chain was captured in a study of T-cell memory formation after mild COVID-19. The overall study: Clusters were largely donor specific.

Germline V gene sequence: CDR1 ENHRY, CDR2 SYGVKD. CDR3 length: 14 residues. V lost 2 bases to trimming and J lost 3 bases, with 10 bases between them. TCRdb redid the calling of the 5' RACE reads with MiXCR, one entry per CDR3 protein. This table holds 90,000 to 120,000 distinct CDR3 sequences, 13% to 15% found once. The chain has TRBV10-3 and TRBJ1-1; D might be TRBD1 (6 bases). The sequence derives from a man aged 18 to 29 who had mild COVID-19 (a few samples of this study predate the infection). Cell type and time point are not known. Sequencing input: PBMCs or a T cell subset sorted from them (not recorded which). CDR3 in DNA: TGTGCCATCAGTGAGAAGGACAGATACACTGAAGCTTTCTTT. Its protein is CAISEKDRYTEAFF.